Presented here are 12 T cell receptor beta chains from one specimen sequenced in a study of cytomegalovirus exposure and HLA in healthy donors. Vbeta (60) and Jbeta (13) primers were used in the PCR. Profiling relied on immunoSEQ multiplex PCR, and the TCRdb table lists in-frame clones only, not all of them. This table holds around 63,000 clones, approximately 78% found once. Sequencing input: PBMCs. The receptors here all came from a man aged 40-49 years in good health and CMV-seronegative.

The chain carries TRBV27 and TRBJ2-1; 12 bases match TRBD2. Germline V gene sequence: CDR1 MNHEY, CDR2 SMNVEV (reference sequence). Losses at the gene ends were 6 bases for V and 3 bases for J; bases not matched to a gene: 3. This CDR3 comprises 15 residues. The CDR3 DNA sequence: TGTGCCAGCAGCTGGACTAGCGGGAACTACAATGAGCAGTTCTTC. It specifies CASSWTSGNYNEQFF.

V usage is TRBV7-2 and J usage is TRBJ2-7; the D gene is possibly TRBD2 (6 bases). V was clipped by 4 bases and J by 0 bases, with 13 bases between them. CDR1 is SGHTA, CDR2 FQGNSA, per germline. This CDR3 region has 15 residues. CDR3 region: CASSSGLLFSYEQYF. The DNA of the CDR3 is TGTGCCAGCAGCTCGGGACTTCTTTTCTCCTACGAGCAGTACTTC. The full variable domain, completed using reference TRBV7-2 and TRBJ2-7, is GAGVSQSPSNKVTEKGKDVELRCDPISGHTALYWYRQSLGQGLEFLIYFQGNSAPDKSGLPSDRFSAERTGGSVSTLTIQRTQQEDSAVYLCASSSGLLFSYEQYFGPGTRLTVT.

The sample holds one count of this clone. The V and J genes are TRBV9 and TRBJ2-2; 8 bases are shared with TRBD1. The CDR3 runs to 20 residues. Germline V gene data show CDR1 as SGDLS and CDR2 as YYNGEE. J gave up 2 bases and V 4 bases, and 19 bases lay outside the gene matches. The CDR3 region is CASSPPGGASGGANTGELFF. CDR3 in DNA: TGTGCCAGCAGCCCACCAGGGGGCGCCTCCGGGGGAGCTAACACCGGGGAGCTGTTTTTT.

The rearrangement joins TRBV6-5 to TRBJ1-2; tentatively, D is TRBD1 (5 bases). Trimming took off 0 bases at V and 7 bases at J, with 6 bases between the two ends. There are 12 residues in the CDR3. Germline V CDR1 and CDR2: MNHEY, SVGAGI. The CDR3 sequence is CASSYSGGGYTF. For the CDR3, the DNA is TGTGCCAGCAGTTACTCGGGGGGTGGCTACACCTTC.

This chain uses TRBV10-3 with TRBJ1-1; weak D call: TRBD1 (6 bases). The CDR3 runs to 14 residues. Trimming cost V 5 bases and J 0 bases, with 10 bases left between them. Germline CDR1 and CDR2: ENHRY and SYGVKD. The DNA of the CDR3 is TGTGCCATCAGTCAGGGGCGGATGAACACTGAAGCTTTCTTT. Protein product: CAISQGRMNTEAFF.

The V and J genes are TRBV5-1 and TRBJ2-3; 9 positions agree with TRBD2. The germline CDR1 and CDR2 sequences are SGHRS and YFSETQ. Unmatched junction bases numbered 12, after V lost 4 bases and J lost 6 bases. This CDR3 comprises 16 residues. In DNA, the CDR3 is TGCGCCAGCAGCCCCGGGGCTAGCGGGAATCTGGATACGCAGTATTTT. It yields the protein CASSPGASGNLDTQYF.

V is TRBV27 and J is TRBJ1-1, with TRBD1 identical over 8 bases. This CDR3 region has 18 residues. The germline V gene encodes CDR1 MNHEY and CDR2 SMNVEV (reference sequence). After removal of 5 bases from V and 1 base from J, the junction contained 15 bases not matched to a gene. The CDR3 DNA is TGTGCCAGCAGTCCTCGCCTAACAGGGGGAATAGCGAACACTGAAGCTTTCTTT. Translating it yields CASSPRLTGGIANTEAFF.

The CDR3 reads CASSLETSGFTDTQYF. CDR3 DNA: TGTGCCAGCAGCTTAGAGACTAGCGGTTTCACAGATACGCAGTATTTT. This chain joins TRBV7-6 and TRBJ2-3; 9 bases align to TRBD2. The CDR3 runs to 16 residues. V trimming: 1 base; J trimming: 2 bases; junction bases outside the gene matches: 4. The V gene's germline CDR1 is SGHVS and CDR2 FNYEAQ.

This chain connects TRBV29-1 to TRBJ1-1; 10 bases are a match to TRBD1. CDR1 and CDR2 (germline): SQVTM, ANQGSEA. The V segment lost 4 bases and the J segment 5 bases; nucleotides outside the gene matches: 4. The CDR3 totals 13 residues. CDR3 region: CSVVRDRGTEAFF. Here the CDR3 DNA reads TGCAGCGTTGTGAGGGACAGGGGTACTGAAGCTTTCTTT.

The chain carries TRBV6-1 and TRBJ2-1, with D unresolved. Trimming stripped 6 bases from V and 0 bases from J, with 12 bases between. The germline gives CDR1 MNHNS, CDR2 SASEGT. CDR3 length equals 15 residues. The CDR3 DNA reads TGTGCCAGCAGGCACCGGGTTATCTCCTACAATGAGCAGTTCTTC. Its translation: CASRHRVISYNEQFF.

Only one count was recorded for this clone. The chain recombines TRBV25-1 with TRBJ1-2; D gene uncertain. Germline CDR1 and CDR2: MGHDK and SYGVNS. The V end lost 7 bases, the J end lost 5 bases, and 14 bases lay between the germline ends. The CDR3 has 13 residues. CDR3 residues: CASTPSGVYGYTF. Here the CDR3 DNA reads TGTGCCAGCACTCCCAGTGGAGTTTATGGCTACACCTTC.

The CDR3 is CASSDGLAGRGEQFF. The CDR3 DNA reads as TGTGCCAGCAGTGACGGACTAGCGGGACGAGGTGAGCAGTTCTTC. V gene TRBV6-1 combines with J gene TRBJ2-1; TRBD2 agrees at 12 bases. The CDR3 spans 15 residues. The germline gives CDR1 MNHNS, CDR2 SASEGT. The trim removed 3 bases at V and 9 bases at J, leaving 6 bases unmatched.